This TCR beta chain comes out of a study of blood T cells in healthy people across ages. With V trimmed by 5 bases and J by 8 bases, 4 bases remained unmatched. The CDR3 has 14 residues. The use of a sample-barcoded 5' primer and a J-beta primer mix characterized a second PCR of roughly 6 to 11 cycles. Using its own MiXCR run on the 5' RACE reads, TCRdb lists one record per CDR3 protein. Of 700,000 to 900,000 distinct CDR3 sequences detected, about 26% appear once; the ten largest clones hold over 2.5%. These data were also reused for a study on T cells of mothers and their children.

The source is a boy under 18 in good health. Source material: blood. This chain joins TRBV12-3 or TRBV12-4 and TRBJ1-6, with TRBD1 matching 9 bases. CDR3 loop: CASSLQGAYSPLHF. The CDR3 DNA reads as TGTGCCAGCAGTCTACAGGGGGCTTATTCACCCCTCCACTTT.